The clone carrying this T cell receptor (beta chain) is labeled as medium-sized (0.01 to 0.1%). The source of the sample is a study of early T cells in non-severe SARS-CoV-2 infection. A single record per CDR3 protein comes from TCRdb applying MiXCR to the 5' RACE reads. The table shows tens of thousands of distinct CDR3 sequences, with about 4.4% occurring only once. CDR1 is SGHTA and CDR2 is FQGTGA in the germline V gene. With 0 bases removed from V and 6 bases from J, the gap between germline ends came to 6 bases. This CDR3 comprises 13 residues. This receptor was taken from an adult who was a healthcare worker with PCR-confirmed SARS-CoV-2 infection or an uninfected control (not recorded which). V and J are TRBV7-3 and TRBJ2-1; D remains ambiguous. Input material: whole blood. In DNA form, the CDR3 reads TGTGCCAGCAGCTTAACGTTCCTCAATGAGCAGTTCTTC. The encoded protein is CASSLTFLNEQFF.